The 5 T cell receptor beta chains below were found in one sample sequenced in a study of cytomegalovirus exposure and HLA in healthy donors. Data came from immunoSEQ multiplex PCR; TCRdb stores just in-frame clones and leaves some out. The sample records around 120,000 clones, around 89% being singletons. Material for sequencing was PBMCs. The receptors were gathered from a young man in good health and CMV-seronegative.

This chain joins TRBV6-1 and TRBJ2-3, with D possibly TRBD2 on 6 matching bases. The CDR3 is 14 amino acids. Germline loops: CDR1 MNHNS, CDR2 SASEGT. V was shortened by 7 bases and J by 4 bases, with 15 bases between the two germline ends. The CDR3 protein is CASKRNGRPDTQYF. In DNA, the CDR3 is TGTGCCAGCAAAAGAAACGGGAGACCAGATACGCAGTATTTT.

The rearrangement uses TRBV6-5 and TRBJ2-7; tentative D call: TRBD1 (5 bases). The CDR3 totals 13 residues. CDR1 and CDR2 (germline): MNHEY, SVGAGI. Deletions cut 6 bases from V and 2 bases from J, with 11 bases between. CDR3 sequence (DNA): TGTGCCAGCAGCTACCGACAGACCTACGAGCAGTACTTC. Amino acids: CASSYRQTYEQYF.

The CDR3 reads CATRHSWTSAYNEQFF. CDR3 sequence (DNA): TGTGCCACCAGGCATTCGTGGACTAGCGCGTACAATGAGCAGTTCTTC. The chain combines TRBV15 with TRBJ2-1; TRBD2 matches 9 bases. The V gene's germline CDR1 is LNHNV and CDR2 YYDKDF (reference sequence). J lost 4 bases, V lost 6 bases, and 10 bases had no gene match. The CDR3 extends over 16 amino acids.

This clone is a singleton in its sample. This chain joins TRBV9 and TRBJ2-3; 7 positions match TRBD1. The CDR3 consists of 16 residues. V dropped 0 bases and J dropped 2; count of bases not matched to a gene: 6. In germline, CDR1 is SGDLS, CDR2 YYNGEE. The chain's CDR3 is CASSVGGQVTTDTQYF. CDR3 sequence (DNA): TGTGCCAGCAGCGTAGGAGGACAGGTGACCACAGATACGCAGTATTTT.

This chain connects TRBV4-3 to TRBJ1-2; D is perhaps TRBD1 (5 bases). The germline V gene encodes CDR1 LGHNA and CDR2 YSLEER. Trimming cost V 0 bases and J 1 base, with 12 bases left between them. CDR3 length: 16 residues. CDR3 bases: TGCGCCAGCAGCCAAGAATGGGTACAGGTTAACTATGGCTACACCTTC. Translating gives CASSQEWVQVNYGYTF.